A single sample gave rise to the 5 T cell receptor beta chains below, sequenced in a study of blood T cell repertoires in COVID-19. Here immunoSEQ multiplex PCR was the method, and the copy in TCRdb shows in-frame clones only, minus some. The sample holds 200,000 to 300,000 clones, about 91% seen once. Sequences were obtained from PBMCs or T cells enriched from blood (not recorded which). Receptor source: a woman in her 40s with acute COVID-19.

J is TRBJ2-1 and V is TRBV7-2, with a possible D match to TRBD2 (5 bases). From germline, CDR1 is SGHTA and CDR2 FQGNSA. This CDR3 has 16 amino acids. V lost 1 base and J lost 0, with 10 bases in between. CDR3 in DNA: TGTGCCAGCAGCTTAGTGTTCGGAGGCTCCTACAATGAGCAGTTCTTC. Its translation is CASSLVFGGSYNEQFF.

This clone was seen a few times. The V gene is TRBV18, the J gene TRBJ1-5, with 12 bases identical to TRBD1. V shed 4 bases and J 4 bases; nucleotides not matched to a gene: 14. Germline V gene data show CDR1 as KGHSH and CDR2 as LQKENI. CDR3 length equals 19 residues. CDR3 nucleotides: TGTGCCAGCTCACAATCCGGGACAGGGGGCGGTCTGGGGAATCAGCCCCAGCATTTT. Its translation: CASSQSGTGGGLGNQPQHF.

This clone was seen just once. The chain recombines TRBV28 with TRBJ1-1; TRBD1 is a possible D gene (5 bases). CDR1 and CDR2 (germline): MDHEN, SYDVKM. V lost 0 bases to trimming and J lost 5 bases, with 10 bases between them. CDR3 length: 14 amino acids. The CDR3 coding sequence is TGTGCCAGCAGTTTATGGAGGGAGGGGACTGAAGCTTTCTTT. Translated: CASSLWREGTEAFF.

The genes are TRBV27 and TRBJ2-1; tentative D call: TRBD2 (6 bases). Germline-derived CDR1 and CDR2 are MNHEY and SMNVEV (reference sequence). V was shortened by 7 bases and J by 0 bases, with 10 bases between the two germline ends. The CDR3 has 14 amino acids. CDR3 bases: TGTGCCAGCACCCGGGGGAGCTCCTACAATGAGCAGTTCTTC. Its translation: CASTRGSSYNEQFF.

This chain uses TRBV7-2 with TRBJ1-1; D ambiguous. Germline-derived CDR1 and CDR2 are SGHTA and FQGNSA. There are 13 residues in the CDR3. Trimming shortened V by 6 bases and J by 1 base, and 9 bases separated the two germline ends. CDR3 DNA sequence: TGTGCCAGCAGTACCCAGCGGAACACTGAAGCTTTCTTT. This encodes CASSTQRNTEAFF. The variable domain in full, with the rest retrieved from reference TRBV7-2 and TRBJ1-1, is GAGVSQSPSNKVTEKGKDVELRCDPISGHTALYWYRQSLGQGLEFLIYFQGNSAPDKSGLPSDRFSAERTGGSVSTLTIQRTQQEDSAVYLCASSTQRNTEAFFGQGTRLTVV.